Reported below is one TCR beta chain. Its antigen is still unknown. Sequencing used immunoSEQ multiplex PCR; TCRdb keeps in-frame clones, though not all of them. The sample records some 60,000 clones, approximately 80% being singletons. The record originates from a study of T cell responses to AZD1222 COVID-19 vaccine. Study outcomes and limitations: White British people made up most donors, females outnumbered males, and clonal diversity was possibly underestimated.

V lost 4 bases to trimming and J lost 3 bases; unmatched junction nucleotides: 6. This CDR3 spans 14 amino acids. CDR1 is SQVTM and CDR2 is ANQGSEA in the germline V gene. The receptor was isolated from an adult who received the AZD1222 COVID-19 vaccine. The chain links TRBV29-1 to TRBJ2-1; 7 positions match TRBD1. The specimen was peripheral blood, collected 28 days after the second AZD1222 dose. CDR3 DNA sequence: TGCAGCGTTGGGAGACGGGACAGCTACAATGAGCAGTTCTTC. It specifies CSVGRRDSYNEQFF.